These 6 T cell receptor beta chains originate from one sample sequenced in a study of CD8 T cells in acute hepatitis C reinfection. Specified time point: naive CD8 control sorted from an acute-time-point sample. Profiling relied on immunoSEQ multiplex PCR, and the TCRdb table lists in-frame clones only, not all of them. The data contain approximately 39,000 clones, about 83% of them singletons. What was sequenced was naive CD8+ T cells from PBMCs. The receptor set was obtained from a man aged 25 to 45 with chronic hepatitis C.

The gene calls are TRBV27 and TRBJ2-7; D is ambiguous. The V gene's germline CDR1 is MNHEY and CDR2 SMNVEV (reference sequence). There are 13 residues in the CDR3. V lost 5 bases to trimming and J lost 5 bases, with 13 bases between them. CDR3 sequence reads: CASSLRPYDEQYF. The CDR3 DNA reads TGTGCCAGCAGTCTAAGGCCGTACGACGAGCAGTACTTC.

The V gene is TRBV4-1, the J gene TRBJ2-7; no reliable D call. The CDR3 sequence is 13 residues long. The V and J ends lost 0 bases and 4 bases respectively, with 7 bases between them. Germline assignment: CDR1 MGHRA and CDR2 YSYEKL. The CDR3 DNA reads TGCGCCAGCAGCCAAGATCCCCCTTACGAGCAGTACTTC. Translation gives CASSQDPPYEQYF.

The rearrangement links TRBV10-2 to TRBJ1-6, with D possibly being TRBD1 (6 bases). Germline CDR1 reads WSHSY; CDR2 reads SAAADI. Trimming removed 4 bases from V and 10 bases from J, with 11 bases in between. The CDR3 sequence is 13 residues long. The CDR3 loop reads CASSGGGRSPLHF. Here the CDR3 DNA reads TGCGCCAGCAGTGGGGGGGGCAGATCACCCCTCCACTTT.

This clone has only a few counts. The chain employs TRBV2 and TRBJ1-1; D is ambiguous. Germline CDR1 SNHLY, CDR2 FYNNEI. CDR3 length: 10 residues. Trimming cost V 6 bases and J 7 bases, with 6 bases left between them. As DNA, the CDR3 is TGTGCCAGCAGGGGTCTTGAAGCTTTCTTT. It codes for CASRGLEAFF. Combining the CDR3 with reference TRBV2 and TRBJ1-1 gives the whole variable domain EPEVTQTPSHQVTQMGQEVILRCVPISNHLYFYWYRQILGQKVEFLVSFYNNEISEKSEIFDDQFSVERPDGSNFTLKIRSTKLEDSAMYFCASRGLEAFFGQGTRLTVV.

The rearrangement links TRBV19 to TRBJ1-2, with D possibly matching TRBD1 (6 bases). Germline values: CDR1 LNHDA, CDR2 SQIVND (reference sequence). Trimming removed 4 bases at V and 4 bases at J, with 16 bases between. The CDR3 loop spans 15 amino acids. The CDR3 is CASSSSGRGSYGYTF. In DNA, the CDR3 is TGTGCCAGTAGTAGTTCTGGCAGGGGATCCTATGGCTACACCTTC.

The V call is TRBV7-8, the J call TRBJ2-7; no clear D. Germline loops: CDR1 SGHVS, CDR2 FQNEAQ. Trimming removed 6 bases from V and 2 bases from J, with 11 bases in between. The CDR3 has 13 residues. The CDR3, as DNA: TGTGCCAGCAGAATGGGAAGCACCTACGAGCAGTACTTC. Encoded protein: CASRMGSTYEQYF.